Presented here are 20 T cell receptor beta chains from one specimen sequenced in a study of synovial regulatory T cells in juvenile arthritis. Using immunoSEQ multiplex PCR, the repertoire was profiled, and TCRdb retains in-frame clones only, with some absent. Here the sample table reports about 9,100 clones. The sample was Treg cells from blood. Subset described: remaining (HLA-DR-negative) circulating blood Treg cells. The receptors shown here come from a donor younger than 30 with juvenile idiopathic arthritis.

The rearrangement links TRBV20-1 to TRBJ1-1. Germline assignment: CDR1 DFQATT and CDR2 SNEGSKA (reference sequence). The CDR3 is made up of 11 amino acids. No coding sequence is recorded. The CDR3 protein is CSAARDTEAFF.

The rearrangement joins TRBV7-2 to TRBJ2-5. Germline V gene sequence: CDR1 SGHTA, CDR2 FQGNSA. This CDR3 is built from 15 residues. The record lacks a DNA sequence. CDR3 sequence: CASSLGSIPQETQYF. The whole variable domain, filled in from reference TRBV7-2 and TRBJ2-5, reads GAGVSQSPSNKVTEKGKDVELRCDPISGHTALYWYRQSLGQGLEFLIYFQGNSAPDKSGLPSDRFSAERTGGSVSTLTIQRTQQEDSAVYLCASSLGSIPQETQYFGPGTRLLVL.

Here the CDR3 reads CASRADNYNEQFF. J is TRBJ2-1 and V is TRBV6-4. The CDR3 extends over 13 amino acids. This entry has no DNA. Germline CDR1 and CDR2: MRHNA and SNTAGT.

The genes are TRBV7-9 and TRBJ2-7; TCRdb returns TRBD1, unconfirmable since there is no DNA. Germline CDR1 reads SEHNR; CDR2 reads FQNEAQ (reference sequence). This CDR3 spans 15 amino acids. DNA for this receptor is not on file. CDR3 loop: CASSLKGQGLYEQYF.

This CDR3 reads CASSYTNSPSGNTIYF. This chain joins TRBV6-5 and TRBJ1-3; TCRdb's D call of TRBD1 is untestable without DNA. The CDR3 is made up of 16 amino acids. No DNA is recorded. CDR1 MNHEY and CDR2 SVGAGI come from the germline V gene.

The chain combines TRBV6-6 with TRBJ2-7; TCRdb gives TRBD1 as the D gene, but with no DNA this cannot be confirmed. Per germline, CDR1 MNHNY and CDR2 SVGAGI (reference sequence). The CDR3 extends over 15 amino acids. No DNA appears here. The chain's CDR3 is CASSYSWLQSYEQYF.

The chain uses TRBV29-1 and TRBJ2-5; absent DNA, TCRdb's TRBD1 call cannot be checked. CDR1 SQVTM and CDR2 ANQGSEA come from the germline V gene. This CDR3 is 13 amino acids long. Nucleotide data are not available. The chain's CDR3 is CSGGTGAYETQYF.

The chain is built from TRBV5-6 and TRBJ2-5; TCRdb reports TRBD1, a call that lacks DNA to check it against. Germline V gene data show CDR1 as SGHDT and CDR2 as YYEEEE. This CDR3 is built from 16 residues. No DNA accompanies this entry. The CDR3 spells CASSLARAATGETQYF.

V and J are TRBV6-5 and TRBJ1-1. The CDR3 loop spans 16 amino acids. The nucleotide record is missing. Germline values: CDR1 MNHEY, CDR2 SVGAGI. CDR3 sequence reads: CASSYSIAKMNTEAFF.

The rearrangement joins TRBV6-6 to TRBJ1-2. CDR3 length: 13 amino acids. Nucleotide data are not available. Germline V gene data show CDR1 as MNHNY and CDR2 as SVGAGI (reference sequence). The CDR3 loop reads CASRKGLDYGYTF.

The chain carries TRBV12-5 and TRBJ2-1; the TCRdb D gene call, TRBD1, has no DNA to confirm it. Germline loops: CDR1 LGHNT, CDR2 FRNRAP. The CDR3 has 15 residues. The DNA is not on file. CDR3 loop: CASGFSGTAYNEQFF. Drawing the rest from reference TRBV12-5 and TRBJ2-1, the complete variable domain is DARVTQTPRHKVTEMGQEVTMRCQPILGHNTVFWYRQTMMQGLELLAYFRNRAPLDDSGMPKDRFSAEMPDATLATLKIQPSEPRDSAVYFCASGFSGTAYNEQFFGPGTRLTVL.

The chain has TRBV5-1 and TRBJ1-1. In germline, CDR1 is SGHRS, CDR2 YFSETQ. The CDR3 is made up of 15 amino acids. Only the protein sequence is given. The CDR3 is CASTLTGDLSLEAFF.

This chain links TRBV5-1 with TRBJ2-7; TCRdb's D call of TRBD1 is untestable without DNA. CDR3 length: 13 amino acids. The DNA sequence is not available. Per germline, CDR1 SGHRS and CDR2 YFSETQ. CDR3 loop: CASSDSNAHEQYF.

This sequence joins TRBV9 and TRBJ1-2. This CDR3 contains 12 residues. No DNA sequence was recorded. Germline assignment: CDR1 SGDLS and CDR2 YYNGEE. The CDR3 spells CASSALTRGYTF.

The genes are TRBV10-3 and TRBJ2-7; TCRdb gives TRBD2 as the D gene, but with no DNA this cannot be confirmed. Germline V lookup: CDR1 ENHRY, CDR2 SYGVKD. The CDR3 is 14 amino acids. There is no recorded DNA. Here the CDR3 reads CAISGGSFTDEQYF.

The chain carries TRBV10-2 and TRBJ1-6; checking the TCRdb D call of TRBD1 is not possible without DNA. Germline CDR1 and CDR2: WSHSY and SAAADI. The CDR3 runs to 15 residues. The protein alone is recorded here. CDR3 in amino acids: CASSESETEYSPLHF.

The chain recombines TRBV7-2 with TRBJ2-7; TCRdb's assignment of TRBD2 cannot be checked, as there is no DNA. Germline loops: CDR1 SGHTA, CDR2 FQGNSA. The CDR3 has 16 amino acids. DNA was not recorded. The CDR3 region is CASSLMAGWSSYEQYF.

The chain links TRBV30 to TRBJ1-3. The CDR3 has 15 residues. No DNA appears here. Germline V lookup: CDR1 GTSNPN, CDR2 SVGIG (reference sequence). This CDR3 reads CAWRSVTTSGNTIYF.

The rearrangement uses TRBV7-9 and TRBJ2-3; TCRdb returns TRBD1, unconfirmable since there is no DNA. The germline gives CDR1 SEHNR, CDR2 FQNEAQ (reference sequence). The CDR3 totals 15 residues. No nucleotide data were recorded. CDR3 in amino acids: CASSPLGERQDTQYF.

The genes are TRBV6-6 and TRBJ1-2; TCRdb picks TRBD1, but there is no DNA to check that call. The CDR3 has 13 amino acids. The record lacks a DNA sequence. Germline assignment: CDR1 MNHNY and CDR2 SVGAGI (reference sequence). CDR3 protein: CASSLTGLGGYTF.